This paragraph reports one TCR beta chain. As yet, its antigen is unknown. The data were taken from a study of T cells in tumors after PD-1 blockade. Points from the study as a whole: Clonal replacement, not reinvigoration, is suggested for expanded exhausted CD8+ clones after therapy.

V lost 5 bases and J lost 2, with 16 bases in between. CDR1 SGHTA and CDR2 FQGNSA come from the germline V gene. The CDR3 spans 15 residues. Method: immunoSEQ multiplex PCR; TCRdb's copy keeps in-frame clones and lacks some. The data contain some 10,000 clones, 67% of them singletons. The chain links TRBV7-2 to TRBJ2-7; possible D gene TRBD2, 5 bases. Sequenced here: tumor tissue, sampled after anti-PD-1 treatment. This TCR came from a human donor with basal cell carcinoma. CDR3 nucleotide sequence: TGTGCCAGCAGCAGACGAGCGGAGAGGGCCTACGAGCAGTACTTC. Its protein product is CASSRRAERAYEQYF. Full variable domain (remainder filled in from reference TRBV7-2 and TRBJ2-7): GAGVSQSPSNKVTEKGKDVELRCDPISGHTALYWYRQSLGQGLEFLIYFQGNSAPDKSGLPSDRFSAERTGGSVSTLTIQRTQQEDSAVYLCASSRRAERAYEQYFGPGTRLTVT.